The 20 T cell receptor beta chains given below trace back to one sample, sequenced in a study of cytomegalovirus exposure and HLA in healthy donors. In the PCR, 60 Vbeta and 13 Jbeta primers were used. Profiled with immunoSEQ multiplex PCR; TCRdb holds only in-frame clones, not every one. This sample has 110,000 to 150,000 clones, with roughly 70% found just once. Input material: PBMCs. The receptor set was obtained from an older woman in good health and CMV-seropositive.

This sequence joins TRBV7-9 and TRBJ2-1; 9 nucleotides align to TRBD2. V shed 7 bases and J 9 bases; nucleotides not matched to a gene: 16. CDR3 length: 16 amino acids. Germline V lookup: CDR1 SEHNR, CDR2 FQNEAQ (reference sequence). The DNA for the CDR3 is TGTGCCAGCACCACTCTTGCGGGAGGGCCAGTACGTGAGCAGTTCTTC. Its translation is CASTTLAGGPVREQFF.

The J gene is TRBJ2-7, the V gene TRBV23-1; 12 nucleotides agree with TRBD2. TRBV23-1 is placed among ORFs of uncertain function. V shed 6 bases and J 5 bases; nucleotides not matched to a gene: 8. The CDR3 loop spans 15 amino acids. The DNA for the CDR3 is TGCGCCAGCAGCCCCCGACTAGCGGGAGTCCACGAGCAGTACTTC. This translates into CASSPRLAGVHEQYF.

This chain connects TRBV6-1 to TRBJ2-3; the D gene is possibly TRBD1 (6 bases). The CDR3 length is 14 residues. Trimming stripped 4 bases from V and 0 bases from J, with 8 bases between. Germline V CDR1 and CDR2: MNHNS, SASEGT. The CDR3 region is CASSGTASTDTQYF. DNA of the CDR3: TGTGCCAGCAGTGGGACAGCTAGCACAGATACGCAGTATTTT.

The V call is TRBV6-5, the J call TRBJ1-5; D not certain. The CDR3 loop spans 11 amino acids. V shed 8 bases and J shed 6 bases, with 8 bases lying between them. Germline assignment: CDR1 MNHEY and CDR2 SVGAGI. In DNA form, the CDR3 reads TGTGCCAGCGGGCAGACTCAGCCCCAGCATTTT. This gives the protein CASGQTQPQHF.

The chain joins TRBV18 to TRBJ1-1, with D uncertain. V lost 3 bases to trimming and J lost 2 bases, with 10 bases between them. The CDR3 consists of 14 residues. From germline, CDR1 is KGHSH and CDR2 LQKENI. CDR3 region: CASSPQEGNTEAFF. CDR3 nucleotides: TGTGCCAGCTCACCGCAGGAGGGTAACACTGAAGCTTTCTTT. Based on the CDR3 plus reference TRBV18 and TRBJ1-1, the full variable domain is NAGVMQNPRHLVRRRGQEARLRCSPMKGHSHVYWYRQLPEEGLKFMVYLQKENIIDESGMPKERFSAEFPKEGPSILRIQQVVRGDSAAYFCASSPQEGNTEAFFGQGTRLTVV.

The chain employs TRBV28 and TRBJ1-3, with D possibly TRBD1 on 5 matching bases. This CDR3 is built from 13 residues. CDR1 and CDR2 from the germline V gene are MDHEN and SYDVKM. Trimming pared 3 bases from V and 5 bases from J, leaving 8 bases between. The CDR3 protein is CASSFGGRNTIYF. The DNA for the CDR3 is TGTGCCAGCAGTTTCGGGGGGAGAAACACCATATATTTT.

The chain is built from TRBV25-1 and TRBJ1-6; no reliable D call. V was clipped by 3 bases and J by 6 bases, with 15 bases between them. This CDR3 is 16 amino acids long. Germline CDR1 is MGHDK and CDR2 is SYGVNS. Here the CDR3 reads CASSDNTRGANSPLHF. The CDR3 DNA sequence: TGTGCCAGCAGTGATAATACCCGGGGTGCTAATTCACCCCTCCACTTT. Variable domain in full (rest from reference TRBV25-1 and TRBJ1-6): EADIYQTPRYLVIGTGKKITLECSQTMGHDKMYWYQQDPGMELHLIHYSYGVNSTEKGDLSSESTVSRIRTEHFPLTLESARPSHTSQYLCASSDNTRGANSPLHFGNGTRLTVT.

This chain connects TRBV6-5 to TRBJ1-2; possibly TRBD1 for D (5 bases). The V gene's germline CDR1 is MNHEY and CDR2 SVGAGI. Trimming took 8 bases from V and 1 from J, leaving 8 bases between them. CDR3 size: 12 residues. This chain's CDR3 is CASRRGNYGYTF. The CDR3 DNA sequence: TGTGCCAGCCGAAGGGGTAACTATGGCTACACCTTC.

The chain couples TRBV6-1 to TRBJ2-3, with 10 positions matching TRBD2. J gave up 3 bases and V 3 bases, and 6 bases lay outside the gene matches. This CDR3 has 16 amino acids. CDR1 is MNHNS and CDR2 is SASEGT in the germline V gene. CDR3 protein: CASSERLLAGTDTQYF. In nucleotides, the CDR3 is TGTGCCAGCAGTGAGAGGTTACTAGCGGGGACAGATACGCAGTATTTT.

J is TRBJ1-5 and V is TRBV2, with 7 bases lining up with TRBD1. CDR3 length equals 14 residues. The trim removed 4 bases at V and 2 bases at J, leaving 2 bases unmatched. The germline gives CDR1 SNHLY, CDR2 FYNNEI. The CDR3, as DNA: TGTGCCAGCAGTGGACAGGGCGGCAATCAGCCCCAGCATTTT. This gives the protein CASSGQGGNQPQHF.

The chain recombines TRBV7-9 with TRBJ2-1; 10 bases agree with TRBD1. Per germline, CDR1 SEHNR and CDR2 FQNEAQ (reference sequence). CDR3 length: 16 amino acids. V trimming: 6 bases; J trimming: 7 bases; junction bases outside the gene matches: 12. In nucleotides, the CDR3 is TGTGCCAGCAGGGACTCGACAGGGGGCTTTAATAATGAGCAGTTCTTC. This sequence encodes CASRDSTGGFNNEQFF. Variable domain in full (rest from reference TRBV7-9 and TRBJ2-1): DTGVSQNPRHKITKRGQNVTFRCDPISEHNRLYWYRQTLGQGPEFLTYFQNEAQLEKSRLLSDRFSAERPKGSFSTLEIQRTEQGDSAMYLCASRDSTGGFNNEQFFGPGTRLTVL.

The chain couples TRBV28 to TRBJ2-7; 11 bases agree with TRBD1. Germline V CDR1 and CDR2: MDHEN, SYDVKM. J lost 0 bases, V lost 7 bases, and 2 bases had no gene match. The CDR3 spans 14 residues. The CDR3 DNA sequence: TGTGCCAGCATCGGGACAGGGGGCTCCTACGAGCAGTACTTC. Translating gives CASIGTGGSYEQYF.

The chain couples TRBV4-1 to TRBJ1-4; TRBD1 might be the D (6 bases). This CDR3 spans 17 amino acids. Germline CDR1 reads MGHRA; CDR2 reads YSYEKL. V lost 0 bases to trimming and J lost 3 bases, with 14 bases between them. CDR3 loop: CASSQDGRGGSNEKLFF. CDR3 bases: TGCGCCAGCAGCCAAGACGGCAGGGGTGGGTCTAATGAAAAACTGTTTTTT.

The CDR3 spells CASSTHDTGTRTYGYTF. The CDR3 nucleotides read TGTGCCAGTAGTACCCATGATACCGGGACACGGACCTATGGCTACACCTTC. The V gene is TRBV19, the J gene TRBJ1-2, with D tentatively TRBD1 (6 bases). CDR1 and CDR2 (germline): LNHDA, SQIVND (reference sequence). The CDR3 runs 17 residues. Trimming took 4 bases from V and 4 from J, leaving 22 bases between them.

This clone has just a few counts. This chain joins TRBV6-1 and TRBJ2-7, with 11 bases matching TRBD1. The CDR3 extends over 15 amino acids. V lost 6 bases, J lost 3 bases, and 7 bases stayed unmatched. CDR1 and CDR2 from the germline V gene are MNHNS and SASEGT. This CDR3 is CASRIVGTGGYEQYF. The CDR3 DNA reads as TGTGCCAGCAGGATAGTCGGGACAGGGGGCTACGAGCAGTACTTC.

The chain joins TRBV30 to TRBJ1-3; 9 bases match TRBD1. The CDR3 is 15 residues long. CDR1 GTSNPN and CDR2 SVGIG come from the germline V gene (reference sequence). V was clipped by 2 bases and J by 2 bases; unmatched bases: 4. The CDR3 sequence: CAWSLHRGPGNTIYF. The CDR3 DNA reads TGTGCCTGGAGTCTCCACAGGGGGCCTGGAAACACCATATATTTT.

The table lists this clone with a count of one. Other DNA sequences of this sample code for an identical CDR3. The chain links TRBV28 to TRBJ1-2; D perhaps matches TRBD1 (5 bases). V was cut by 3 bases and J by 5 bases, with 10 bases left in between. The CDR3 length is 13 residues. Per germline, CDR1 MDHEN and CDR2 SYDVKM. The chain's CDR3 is CASSLARGYGYTF. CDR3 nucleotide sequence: TGTGCCAGCAGTTTGGCTCGGGGGTATGGCTACACCTTC.

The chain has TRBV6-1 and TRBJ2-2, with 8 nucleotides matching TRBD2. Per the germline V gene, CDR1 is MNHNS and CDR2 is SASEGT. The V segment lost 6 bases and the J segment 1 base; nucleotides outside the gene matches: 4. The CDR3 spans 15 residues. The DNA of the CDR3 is TGTGCCAGCAGGCGACTAGCGCAGAACACCGGGGAGCTGTTTTTT. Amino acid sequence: CASRRLAQNTGELFF.

In DNA form, the CDR3 reads TGTGCCACCAGCGGGGGACTAGCGGTGCCTCAGGACGAGCAGTACTTC. Protein: CATSGGLAVPQDEQYF. J is TRBJ2-7 and V is TRBV15; the match to TRBD2 covers 11 bases. J lost 5 bases, V lost 5 bases, and 11 bases had no gene match. CDR1 LNHNV and CDR2 YYDKDF come from the germline V gene (reference sequence). CDR3 length: 16 residues.

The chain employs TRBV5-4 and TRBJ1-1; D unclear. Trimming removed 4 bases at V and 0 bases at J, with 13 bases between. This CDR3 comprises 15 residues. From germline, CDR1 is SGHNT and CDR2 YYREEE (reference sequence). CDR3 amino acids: CASSGTGSLNTEAFF. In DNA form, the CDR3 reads TGTGCCAGCAGCGGTACGGGGAGCCTGAACACTGAAGCTTTCTTT.